The 26 T cell receptor beta chains reported below all come from one sample, sequenced in a study of post-analysis software for immune sequencing data. Study conclusions and caveats: The five TRBV segments detected at higher frequency in patients than in controls included TRBV5-6, TRBV5-1 and TRBV20-1.

Incorporated into the TCR beta cDNA libraries were unique molecular identifiers, which served to reduce PCR and sequencing biases. In TCRdb, the PCR reads were re-called with MiXCR into one record per CDR3 protein. The top ten clones hold roughly 0.53% of a sample with approximately 730,000 distinct CDR3 sequences, just under 30% of them seen once. No cognate antigen is known for these TCRs. Specimen: blood. These receptors came from a girl aged 5-17 years with multiple sclerosis.

To note about this clonotype: This clone may be a read error of a much larger clone one base away. The chain is built from TRBV20-1 and TRBJ2-7; the D gene is possibly TRBD2 (7 bases). The CDR3 runs to 15 residues. Germline CDR1 DFQATT, CDR2 SNEGSKA (reference sequence). Trimming stripped 0 bases from V and 7 bases from J, with 19 bases between. CDR3 loop: CSARDWRGPYNEQYF. The CDR3 nucleotides read TGCAGTGCTAGAGATTGGCGGGGGCCCTACAATGAGCAGTACTTC.

This clonotype was seen more than once but under ten times. The V gene is TRBV20-1, the J gene TRBJ2-1; no clear D. Germline CDR1 reads DFQATT; CDR2 reads SNEGSKA (reference sequence). V was clipped by 4 bases and J by 2 bases, with 6 bases between them. The CDR3 has 12 amino acids. This CDR3 is CSATLTYNEQFF. The CDR3 DNA follows: TGCAGTGCTACCCTTACCTACAATGAGCAGTTCTTC.

The V call is TRBV7-2, the J call TRBJ2-5, with TRBD1 matching 8 bases. Germline-derived CDR1 and CDR2 are SGHTA and FQGNSA. Trimming took 1 base from V and 3 from J; bases not matched to a gene: 7. This CDR3 has 16 amino acids. The CDR3 is CASSLGQGAHEETQYF. The CDR3 DNA follows: TGTGCCAGCAGCTTAGGCCAGGGGGCACACGAAGAGACCCAGTACTTC.

The sample holds many counts of this clonotype. The CDR3 bases are TGCGCCAGCAGCTTGGAGGTGTCATACAATGAGCAGTTCTTC. Translating gives CASSLEVSYNEQFF. J is TRBJ2-1 and V is TRBV5-1, with D hard to call. CDR3 length: 14 residues. Trimming pared 0 bases from V and 4 bases from J, leaving 8 bases between. Germline loops: CDR1 SGHRS, CDR2 YFSETQ.

The chain has TRBV7-2 and TRBJ1-5; D not certain. The CDR3 loop spans 13 amino acids. The germline gives CDR1 SGHTA, CDR2 FQGNSA. Trimming pared 5 bases from V and 6 bases from J, leaving 11 bases between. DNA for the CDR3: TGTGCCAGCAGCCCCGAGGCAAGTCAGCCCCAGCATTTT. Amino acid sequence: CASSPEASQPQHF.

With respect to this clonotype: One end of the junction does not line up with germline, which may come from a read error. This chain joins TRBV18 and TRBJ1-6; TRBD1 is a possible D gene (5 bases). CDR3 length: 14 residues. CDR1 KGHSH and CDR2 LQKENI come from the germline V gene. The DNA for the CDR3 is TGTGCCAGCTCACCGGGGCTCTCTTTAACTCCCCCCCACTTT. It codes for CASSPGLSLTPPHF.

The rearrangement joins TRBV20-1 to TRBJ1-2; TRBD1 agrees at 9 bases. V gave up 6 bases and J gave up 2 bases; unmatched junction bases: 7. CDR1 and CDR2 (germline): DFQATT, SNEGSKA (reference sequence). The CDR3 is 14 amino acids. The CDR3: CSAFSGTGNYGYTF. The CDR3 bases are TGCAGTGCCTTTAGCGGGACAGGGAACTATGGCTACACCTTC.

The J gene is TRBJ2-2, the V gene TRBV7-9; D gene uncertain. V shed 0 bases and J shed 6 bases, with 8 bases lying between them. The CDR3 covers 14 residues. In germline, CDR1 is SEHNR, CDR2 FQNEAQ (reference sequence). Here the CDR3 reads CASSLAEFPGELFF. CDR3 sequence (DNA): TGTGCCAGCAGCTTAGCGGAGTTCCCCGGGGAGCTGTTTTTT. Combining the CDR3 with reference TRBV7-9 and TRBJ2-2 gives the whole variable domain DTGVSQNPRHKITKRGQNVTFRCDPISEHNRLYWYRQTLGQGPEFLTYFQNEAQLEKSRLLSDRFSAERPKGSFSTLEIQRTEQGDSAMYLCASSLAEFPGELFFGEGSRLTVL.

The genes are TRBV5-1 and TRBJ2-3; D is possibly TRBD1 (6 bases). Germline V CDR1 and CDR2: SGHRS, YFSETQ. Trimming took 0 bases from V and 5 from J, leaving 13 bases between them. The CDR3 is 15 residues long. CDR3: CASSLAQGQVDTQYF. The CDR3 DNA sequence: TGCGCCAGCAGCTTGGCTCAGGGGCAGGTAGATACGCAGTATTTT.

The chain has TRBV18 and TRBJ1-1; D remains ambiguous. With 1 base removed from V and 1 base from J, the gap between germline ends came to 10 bases. The germline gives CDR1 KGHSH, CDR2 LQKENI. There are 15 residues in the CDR3. The CDR3 sequence: CASSPLDTPNTEAFF. The CDR3 bases are TGTGCCAGCTCACCACTTGACACACCGAACACTGAAGCTTTCTTT.

This clonotype was counted a few times. This chain connects TRBV20-1 to TRBJ1-2; 7 bases match TRBD1. The junction had 6 bases not matched to a gene; V was cut back by 5 bases and J by 6 bases. The germline V gene has CDR1 DFQATT and CDR2 SNEGSKA (reference sequence). The CDR3 covers 12 residues. DNA of the CDR3: TGCAGTGCTCATACAGGGGTTAATGGCTACACCTTC. The encoded protein is CSAHTGVNGYTF.

This clonotype was counted between two and nine times. J is TRBJ1-2 and V is TRBV7-2; D ambiguous. CDR1 is SGHTA and CDR2 is FQGNSA in the germline V gene. The CDR3 is 13 amino acids. With 11 bases removed from V and 7 bases from J, the gap between germline ends came to 20 bases. The CDR3 loop reads CAGSWVLNRGYTF. The DNA of the CDR3 is TGTGCCGGTTCCTGGGTACTCAACCGTGGCTACACCTTC.

This clonotype was seen a few times. This sequence joins TRBV6-2 or TRBV6-3 and TRBJ1-1, with a weak D call TRBD1 (5 bases). CDR1 and CDR2 (germline): MNHEY, SVGEGT. Trimming took 4 bases from V and 4 from J, leaving 22 bases between them. The CDR3 length is 17 residues. The CDR3: CASSLPDWGYPGTEAFF. CDR3 DNA: TGTGCCAGCAGTTTACCTGATTGGGGGTACCCCGGCACTGAAGCTTTCTTT.

The CDR3 DNA reads TGTGCCAGCAGCCAATTTTGGGCCAGGGGTAATTCACCCCTCCACTTT. It encodes CASSQFWARGNSPLHF. V usage is TRBV16 and J usage is TRBJ1-6; a possible D gene is TRBD1 (6 bases). The germline V gene encodes CDR1 KGHSY and CDR2 FQNENV. V was trimmed by 1 base and J by 6 bases, leaving 13 bases between them. This CDR3 is 16 amino acids long.

This clonotype has only a few counts. The chain recombines TRBV29-1 with TRBJ1-2; a weak D match, TRBD1 (6 bases). The CDR3 runs 12 residues. Germline assignment: CDR1 SQVTM and CDR2 ANQGSEA. Trimming removed 5 bases at V and 8 bases at J, with 15 bases between. The CDR3 DNA sequence: TGCAGCGTTAGACAGGCCGCAGGGGGCTACACCTTC. Residues: CSVRQAAGGYTF. Using reference TRBV29-1 and TRBJ1-2 for the parts outside the CDR3, the full variable domain is SAVISQKPSRDICQRGTSLTIQCQVDSQVTMMFWYRQQPGQSLTLIATANQGSEATYESGFVIDKFPISRPNLTFSTLTVSNMSPEDSSIYLCSVRQAAGGYTFGSGTRLTVV.

J is TRBJ2-1 and V is TRBV4-2, with 9 bases lining up with TRBD1. The V gene's germline CDR1 is LGHNA and CDR2 YNFKEQ. CDR3 size: 15 residues. V lost 7 bases and J lost 4; bases outside the gene matches: 8. CDR3 amino acids: CASTADRGLYNEQFF. Here the CDR3 DNA reads TGTGCCAGCACCGCGGACAGGGGACTTTACAATGAGCAGTTCTTC.

This clonotype turned up a few times. The chain uses TRBV5-1 and TRBJ2-1; D may be TRBD1 (6 bases). The CDR3 has 14 amino acids. V was shortened by 2 bases and J by 4 bases, with 10 bases between the two germline ends. Per germline, CDR1 SGHRS and CDR2 YFSETQ. The CDR3 reads CASSLTRGYNEQFF. The CDR3 bases are TGCGCCAGCAGCTTAACCAGGGGTTACAATGAGCAGTTCTTC. The full variable domain, completed using reference TRBV5-1 and TRBJ2-1, is KAGVTQTPRYLIKTRGQQVTLSCSPISGHRSVSWYQQTPGQGLQFLFEYFSETQRNKGNFPGRFSGRQFSNSRSEMNVSTLELGDSALYLCASSLTRGYNEQFFGPGTRLTVL.

This chain links TRBV20-1 with TRBJ2-1; 9 nucleotides line up with TRBD2. CDR3 length: 15 amino acids. CDR1 and CDR2 from the germline V gene are DFQATT and SNEGSKA (reference sequence). J was trimmed by 5 bases and V by 5 bases; bases with no gene match: 10. This CDR3 is CSARPRLAGHNEQFF. The CDR3 DNA reads TGCAGTGCTCGACCCCGGCTAGCGGGGCACAATGAGCAGTTCTTC.

The CDR3 sequence is CASSRGTSGGVMDTQYF. CDR3 DNA: TGCGCCAGCAGCCGAGGGACTAGCGGGGGCGTCATGGATACGCAGTATTTT. The chain carries TRBV4-1 and TRBJ2-3, with 14 bases fitting TRBD2. J gave up 6 bases and V 4 bases, and 9 bases lay outside the gene matches. CDR1 and CDR2 (germline): MGHRA, YSYEKL. This CDR3 comprises 17 residues.

The rearrangement links TRBV20-1 to TRBJ1-2; no reliable D call. The CDR3 length is 10 residues. V was cut by 0 bases and J by 10 bases, with 6 bases left in between. Germline-derived CDR1 and CDR2 are DFQATT and SNEGSKA (reference sequence). CDR3 bases: TGCAGTGCTAGAGACAGCTACTACACCTTC. Translation gives CSARDSYYTF.

The chain joins TRBV9 to TRBJ1-2, with TRBD1 as a possible D gene (5 bases). Germline V gene lookup returns CDR1 SGDLS and CDR2 YYNGEE. CDR3 length: 14 residues. V was trimmed by 3 bases and J by 0 bases, leaving 9 bases between them. The CDR3 DNA reads as TGTGCCAGCAGCGCTATGGGGGCTAACTATGGCTACACCTTC. This sequence encodes CASSAMGANYGYTF. Full variable domain (missing parts from reference TRBV9 and TRBJ1-2): DSGVTQTPKHLITATGQRVTLRCSPRSGDLSVYWYQQSLDQGLQFLIQYYNGEERAKGNILERFSAQQFPDLHSELNLSSLELGDSALYFCASSAMGANYGYTFGSGTRLTVV.

The chain recombines TRBV20-1 with TRBJ2-2; 10 nucleotides agree with TRBD2. The germline V gene encodes CDR1 DFQATT and CDR2 SNEGSKA (reference sequence). Trimming took 0 bases from V and 6 from J; bases not matched to a gene: 7. The CDR3 extends over 16 amino acids. The CDR3 DNA sequence: TGCAGTGCTAGAGATCGGCTAGCGGGGGAGGCCGGGGAGCTGTTTTTT. Translation gives CSARDRLAGEAGELFF.

This clonotype occurred a few times. The chain is built from TRBV27 and TRBJ2-5; 8 bases agree with TRBD2. The germline gives CDR1 MNHEY, CDR2 SMNVEV (reference sequence). The V segment lost 2 bases and the J segment 6 bases; nucleotides outside the gene matches: 8. The length of the CDR3 is 15 residues. The CDR3, as DNA: TGTGCCAGCAGTTTAGCGCTAGCGGGTAGTCAGACCCAGTACTTC. It translates to CASSLALAGSQTQYF.

This clonotype was observed a few times. The CDR3 is CASSLTPSGSSDTQYF. CDR3 in DNA: TGTGCCAGCAGCTTAACTCCCAGCGGGAGCTCAGATACGCAGTATTTT. The V gene is TRBV12-3 or TRBV12-4, the J gene TRBJ2-3, with TRBD2 matching over 8 bases. The CDR3 has 16 amino acids. Trimming took 6 bases from V and 4 from J; bases not matched to a gene: 12.

This rearrangement joins TRBV21-1 to TRBJ2-5; the DNA was not used to check the table's D call, TRBD2. TRBV21-1 is classified as a pseudogene. CDR3 size: 15 residues. The CDR3 is CASSRTGQREETQYF. The CDR3 nucleotides read TGTGCCAGCAGCAGAACGGGACAGCGGGAAGAGACCCAGTACTTC.

V gene TRBV5-1 combines with J gene TRBJ2-3, with TRBD2 matching over 8 bases. Germline V CDR1 and CDR2: SGHRS, YFSETQ. V trimming: 2 bases; J trimming: 5 bases; junction bases outside the gene matches: 10. The length of the CDR3 is 16 residues. CDR3 region: CASSFRPGGPGDTQYF. The CDR3 nucleotides read TGCGCCAGCAGCTTTCGACCGGGAGGGCCGGGAGATACGCAGTATTTT. The complete variable domain, with remaining parts taken from reference TRBV5-1 and TRBJ2-3, reads KAGVTQTPRYLIKTRGQQVTLSCSPISGHRSVSWYQQTPGQGLQFLFEYFSETQRNKGNFPGRFSGRQFSNSRSEMNVSTLELGDSALYLCASSFRPGGPGDTQYFGPGTRLTVL.